Detailed here is one TCR beta chain. The antigen is undetermined. These data come from a study of T cells in Graves' hyperthyroidism and ophthalmopathy. Study observations and caveats: With a median lead of approximately six months before onset, the model predicted ophthalmopathy.

TCR beta CDR3 region amplification was performed from RNA transcripts. The TCR CDR3 first-round RT-PCR relied on the HTBI primer set. MiXCR, applied by TCRdb to the multiplex PCR reads, yields one record per CDR3 protein. The sample records 500,000 to 750,000 distinct CDR3 sequences, around 46% being singletons. V trimming: 6 bases; J trimming: 6 bases; junction bases outside the gene matches: 5. The length of the CDR3 is 11 residues. Germline CDR1 DFQATT, CDR2 SNEGSKA (reference sequence). Patients aged 18 to 65 had newly diagnosed hyperthyroidism of under 2 months' duration. Thyroid ultrasound and orbital computed tomography, with clinical symptoms and serum thyroxine and TRAb, informed diagnoses.

This sequence was found in a woman younger than 35 with Graves' hyperthyroidism. The source material was peripheral blood or thyroid tissue (not recorded which). The chain has TRBV20-1 and TRBJ2-7; 7 nucleotides match TRBD1. The CDR3 loop reads CSATYRGEQYF. DNA of the CDR3: TGCAGTGCGACCTACAGGGGCGAGCAGTACTTC.